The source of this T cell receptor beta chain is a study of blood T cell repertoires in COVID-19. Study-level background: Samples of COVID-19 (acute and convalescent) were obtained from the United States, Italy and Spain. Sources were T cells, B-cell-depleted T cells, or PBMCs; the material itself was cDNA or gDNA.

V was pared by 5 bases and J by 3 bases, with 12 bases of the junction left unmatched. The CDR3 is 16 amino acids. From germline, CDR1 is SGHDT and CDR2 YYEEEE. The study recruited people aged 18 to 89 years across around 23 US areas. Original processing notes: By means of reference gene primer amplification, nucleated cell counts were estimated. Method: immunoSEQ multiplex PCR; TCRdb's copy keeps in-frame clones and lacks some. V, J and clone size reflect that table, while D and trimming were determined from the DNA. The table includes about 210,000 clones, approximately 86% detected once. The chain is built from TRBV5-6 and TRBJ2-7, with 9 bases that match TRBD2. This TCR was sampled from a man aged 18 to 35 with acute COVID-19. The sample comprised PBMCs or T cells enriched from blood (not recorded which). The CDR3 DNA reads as TGTGCCAGCAGTCTGGCCAGCGGGAGGATGATCTACGAGCAGTACTTC. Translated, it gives CASSLASGRMIYEQYF.